The entry below describes one T cell receptor beta chain. Germline CDR1 SGHRS, CDR2 YFSETQ. This CDR3 is built from 17 residues. J was trimmed by 2 bases and V by 1 base; bases with no gene match: 7. The sample is drawn from a study of control samples from healthy donors and cancer patients. Measured with immunoSEQ multiplex PCR; TCRdb has only the in-frame clones, and not every one. The sample consists of about 95,000 clones, 90% to 95% of them appearing once. The rearrangement links TRBV5-1 to TRBJ2-5, with 11 positions matching TRBD2. This sequence was found in a woman in her 30s in good health. The sample taken for sequencing was blood. The CDR3 loop reads CASSLRWGTSGQETQYF. Written as DNA, the CDR3 is TGCGCCAGCAGCTTGCGCTGGGGGACTAGCGGTCAAGAGACCCAGTACTTC.